Shown below are 23 T cell receptor beta chains from a single sample sequenced in a study of beta chain features in type 1 diabetes. For these receptors, no antigen is known. The study reverse transcribed the entire isolated RNA, so it sequenced expressed TCRB transcripts. TCRdb's table, derived via immunoSEQ multiplex PCR, lists solely in-frame clones and lacks some. The table shows fewer than 400,000 clones, with approximately 9.7% occurring only once. Study-level results: Across all four CD4+ subsets, people with type 1 diabetes showed modestly shorter TCRB CDR3s.

The sequenced material came from central memory CD4+ T cells from blood. These receptors all come from a young man with type 1 diabetes.

In its sample, this clone was seen a few times. The CDR3 here is CASSQEAREGTEAFF. The DNA of the CDR3 is TGCGCCAGCAGCCAAGAAGCCAGGGAGGGCACTGAAGCTTTCTTT. V usage is TRBV4-3 and J usage is TRBJ1-1; D may be TRBD1 (5 bases). Germline V lookup: CDR1 LGHNA, CDR2 YSLEER. V lost 0 bases and J lost 4, with 12 bases in between. CDR3 length: 15 residues.

The chain's CDR3 is CSVPGQGAKNIQYF. In DNA form, the CDR3 reads TGCAGCGTACCGGGACAGGGTGCCAAAAACATTCAGTACTTC. The chain combines TRBV29-1 with TRBJ2-4; 9 nucleotides match TRBD1. V was pared by 6 bases and J by 1 base, with 4 bases of the junction left unmatched. The germline V gene encodes CDR1 SQVTM and CDR2 ANQGSEA. This CDR3 is 14 amino acids long.

The rearrangement uses TRBV6-5 and TRBJ1-4; 7 bases map to TRBD1. The CDR3 totals 15 residues. Trimming cost V 5 bases and J 4 bases; bases outside gene matches: 7. Germline V gene sequence: CDR1 MNHEY, CDR2 SVGAGI. The CDR3, as DNA: TGTGCCAGCAGTAACTATGACAGGGTTAATGAAAAACTGTTTTTT. This encodes CASSNYDRVNEKLFF.

In its sample, this clone was seen a few times. The chain joins TRBV27 to TRBJ2-5; TRBD1 might be the D (6 bases). The CDR3 length is 16 residues. Trimming took off 0 bases at V and 0 bases at J, with 11 bases between the two ends. Germline CDR1 reads MNHEY; CDR2 reads SMNVEV (reference sequence). CDR3 amino acids: CASSLSARGNQETQYF. The CDR3 DNA sequence: TGTGCCAGCAGTTTATCTGCCAGGGGAAACCAAGAGACCCAGTACTTC.

The chain combines TRBV23-1 with TRBJ2-5; D is possibly TRBD1 (6 bases). TRBV23-1 falls under the ORF class, with uncertain function. Trimming took 2 bases from V and 0 from J, leaving 22 bases between them. The length of the CDR3 is 19 residues. The CDR3 here is CASSQSRVRRGGYQETQYF. The CDR3, as DNA: TGCGCCAGCAGTCAAAGTAGAGTTCGAAGAGGGGGATACCAAGAGACCCAGTACTTC.

V usage is TRBV2 and J usage is TRBJ1-1; a possible D gene is TRBD1 (5 bases). Trimming stripped 5 bases from V and 7 bases from J, with 11 bases between. The CDR3 totals 12 residues. CDR1 SNHLY and CDR2 FYNNEI come from the germline V gene. The CDR3 region has the DNA TGTGCCAGCAGTTTCCCCGACAGTGAAGCTTTCTTT. Translating gives CASSFPDSEAFF.

In this sample, this clone turned up a few times. This CDR3 reads CSARDNNEQFF. The DNA for the CDR3 is TGCAGTGCTAGAGATAATAATGAGCAGTTCTTC. The rearrangement joins TRBV20-1 to TRBJ2-1; D is undetermined. V was pared by 0 bases and J by 7 bases, with 4 bases between. Germline CDR1 and CDR2: DFQATT and SNEGSKA (reference sequence). CDR3 length: 11 amino acids.

The chain recombines TRBV9 with TRBJ2-5; a possible D gene is TRBD2 (5 bases). Trimming left V 1 base short and J 4 bases short, with 14 bases between. The CDR3 totals 15 residues. Germline CDR1 SGDLS, CDR2 YYNGEE. CDR3 protein: CASSVSLLEGETQYF. The DNA of the CDR3 is TGTGCCAGCAGCGTATCTCTCCTAGAGGGAGAGACCCAGTACTTC.

There are a few counts of this clone. The gene calls are TRBV5-1 and TRBJ2-3; possible D gene TRBD1, 6 bases. Germline values: CDR1 SGHRS, CDR2 YFSETQ. There are 16 residues in the CDR3. The germline V and J ends were trimmed by 6 bases and 0 bases, with 17 bases remaining between them. CDR3 coding DNA: TGCGCCAGCACCCAGTACAGGGACCCTAGCACAGATACGCAGTATTTT. This encodes CASTQYRDPSTDTQYF. Drawing the rest from reference TRBV5-1 and TRBJ2-3, the complete variable domain is KAGVTQTPRYLIKTRGQQVTLSCSPISGHRSVSWYQQTPGQGLQFLFEYFSETQRNKGNFPGRFSGRQFSNSRSEMNVSTLELGDSALYLCASTQYRDPSTDTQYFGPGTRLTVL.

The chain recombines TRBV19 with TRBJ2-2; no definite D call. CDR3 length: 12 residues. Per germline, CDR1 LNHDA and CDR2 SQIVND (reference sequence). The germline V and J ends were trimmed by 3 bases and 6 bases, with 5 bases remaining between them. The CDR3 nucleotides are TGTGCCAGTAGTATGACCGCCGGGGAGCTGTTTTTT. Translated: CASSMTAGELFF.

V usage is TRBV5-1 and J usage is TRBJ2-3; 8 bases align to TRBD2. Unmatched junction bases numbered 3, after V lost 4 bases and J lost 2 bases. Germline V lookup: CDR1 SGHRS, CDR2 YFSETQ. The CDR3 runs to 14 residues. In DNA, the CDR3 is TGCGCCAGCAGCGGCGGGGGGCCCACAGATACGCAGTATTTT. Its translation is CASSGGGPTDTQYF.

In its sample, this clone was seen a few times. The V call is TRBV29-1, the J call TRBJ1-6, with a possible D match to TRBD1 (6 bases). The germline V and J ends were trimmed by 6 bases and 6 bases, with 15 bases remaining between them. CDR3 size: 14 residues. Looked up from germline, CDR1 is SQVTM and CDR2 is ANQGSEA. The CDR3, as DNA: TGCAGCGTGGGTACAGGGTCGAGTAATTCACCCCTCCACTTT. It encodes CSVGTGSSNSPLHF.

This rearrangement joins TRBV30 to TRBJ1-6; 7 bases line up with TRBD1. Germline CDR1 and CDR2: GTSNPN and SVGIG (reference sequence). V shed 2 bases and J 3 bases; nucleotides not matched to a gene: 13. The CDR3 contains 18 residues. CDR3 sequence reads: CAWSPQATGAIYNSPLHF. CDR3 nucleotides: TGTGCCTGGAGTCCACAAGCTACAGGGGCGATCTATAATTCACCCCTCCACTTT. The variable domain in full, with the rest retrieved from reference TRBV30 and TRBJ1-6, is SQTIHQWPATLVQPVGSPLSLECTVEGTSNPNLYWYRQAAGRGLQLLFYSVGIGQISSEVPQNLSASRPQDRQFILSSKKLLLSDSGFYLCAWSPQATGAIYNSPLHFGNGTRLTVT.

The chain recombines TRBV29-1 with TRBJ1-1; D remains unclear. Germline V gene lookup returns CDR1 SQVTM and CDR2 ANQGSEA. CDR3 size: 12 residues. Trimming left V 1 base short and J 4 bases short, with 7 bases between. The CDR3 DNA reads TGCAGCGTTGAAGCGACTGGCACTGAAGCTTTCTTT. As protein: CSVEATGTEAFF. Using reference TRBV29-1 and TRBJ1-1 for the parts outside the CDR3, the full variable domain is SAVISQKPSRDICQRGTSLTIQCQVDSQVTMMFWYRQQPGQSLTLIATANQGSEATYESGFVIDKFPISRPNLTFSTLTVSNMSPEDSSIYLCSVEATGTEAFFGQGTRLTVV.

The chain links TRBV4-1 to TRBJ2-7; D is possibly TRBD2 (5 bases). Trimming took 1 base from V and 3 from J, leaving 13 bases between them. Germline V gives CDR1 MGHRA, CDR2 YSYEKL. The CDR3 has 15 amino acids. This CDR3 reads CASSQAPDSDYEQYF. CDR3 DNA: TGCGCCAGCAGCCAAGCCCCGGACTCCGACTACGAGCAGTACTTC.

The sample holds a few counts of this clone. The CDR3 sequence is CASSGRDSVNSPLHF. The DNA for the CDR3 is TGTGCCAGCAGCGGCCGGGACAGCGTTAATTCACCCCTCCACTTT. The chain has TRBV9 and TRBJ1-6; 7 bases match TRBD1. The V segment lost 3 bases and the J segment 6 bases; nucleotides outside the gene matches: 6. This CDR3 is 15 amino acids long. In germline, CDR1 is SGDLS, CDR2 YYNGEE.

The chain is built from TRBV19 and TRBJ1-1; perhaps TRBD1 as D (5 bases). V was pared by 7 bases and J by 0 bases, with 9 bases between. There are 13 residues in the CDR3. Germline assignment: CDR1 LNHDA and CDR2 SQIVND (reference sequence). The CDR3 DNA sequence: TGTGCCAGTACGGGGCGCGTGAACACTGAAGCTTTCTTT. It encodes CASTGRVNTEAFF.

The chain is built from TRBV28 and TRBJ1-2, with D unresolved. The CDR3 totals 14 residues. V lost 5 bases, J lost 4 bases, and 14 bases lay in between. Germline-derived CDR1 and CDR2 are MDHEN and SYDVKM. The CDR3 region has the DNA TGTGCCAGCAGTCGACCGAGAACCCTCTATGGCTACACCTTC. This sequence encodes CASSRPRTLYGYTF.

This clone has only a few counts. V gene TRBV5-6 combines with J gene TRBJ2-4; TRBD2 is a possible D gene (6 bases). The CDR3 has 12 residues. Germline V lookup: CDR1 SGHDT, CDR2 YYEEEE. Trimming pared 4 bases from V and 9 bases from J, leaving 11 bases between. CDR3 loop: CASSRGEAIQYF. CDR3 DNA sequence: TGTGCCAGCAGCCGAGGGGAGGCCATTCAGTACTTC.

This clone was recorded a few times. The chain couples TRBV7-9 to TRBJ2-3; D might be TRBD1 or TRBD2, each matching 7 bases. Per germline, CDR1 SEHNR and CDR2 FQNEAQ (reference sequence). This CDR3 is 14 amino acids long. V gave up 5 bases and J gave up 4 bases, with 13 bases separating them. The CDR3 is CASSLGGTADTQYF. DNA for the CDR3: TGTGCCAGCAGCCTGGGGGGGACAGCAGATACGCAGTATTTT. The full variable domain, its missing parts supplied by reference TRBV7-9 and TRBJ2-3, is DTGVSQNPRHKITKRGQNVTFRCDPISEHNRLYWYRQTLGQGPEFLTYFQNEAQLEKSRLLSDRFSAERPKGSFSTLEIQRTEQGDSAMYLCASSLGGTADTQYFGPGTRLTVL.

The chain uses TRBV10-3 and TRBJ2-2, with D possibly matching TRBD1 (6 bases). The CDR3 runs to 17 residues. Trimming took 4 bases from V and 1 from J, leaving 16 bases between them. From germline, CDR1 is ENHRY and CDR2 SYGVKD. CDR3 loop: CAISGGVTRGNTGELFF. For the CDR3, the DNA is TGTGCCATCAGTGGGGGCGTGACCAGGGGGAACACCGGGGAGCTGTTTTTT.

A few counts support this clone. The chain recombines TRBV7-8 with TRBJ2-3, with D maybe TRBD2 (5 bases). This CDR3 comprises 14 residues. V gave up 0 bases and J gave up 7 bases, with 11 bases separating them. Germline V gives CDR1 SGHVS, CDR2 FQNEAQ. The CDR3 loop is CASSLADSPNTQYF. In nucleotides, the CDR3 is TGTGCCAGCAGCTTAGCGGACTCCCCAAATACGCAGTATTTT. The whole variable domain, remainder taken from reference TRBV7-8 and TRBJ2-3, is GAGVSQSPRYKVAKRGQDVALRCDPISGHVSLFWYQQALGQGPEFLTYFQNEAQLDKSGLPSDRFFAERPEGSVSTLKIQRTQQEDSAVYLCASSLADSPNTQYFGPGTRLTVL.

This clone was detected only a few times. J is TRBJ1-2 and V is TRBV28, with a possible D match to TRBD1 (5 bases). Germline CDR1 MDHEN, CDR2 SYDVKM. The CDR3 totals 12 residues. V dropped 11 bases and J dropped 0 bases, with 10 bases sitting between them. This CDR3 reads CASGRANYGYTF. CDR3 coding DNA: TGTGCCTCGGGCAGGGCTAACTATGGCTACACCTTC.